Listed below are T cell receptor beta chains from one sample, sequenced in a study of blood T cells in healthy people across ages. TCRdb reanalysed the 5' RACE reads using MiXCR and keeps one entry per CDR3 protein. The sample lists around 820,000 distinct CDR3 sequences, about 25% occurring once. The same data also contributed to another study, on T cells of mothers and their children.

The sample consisted of blood. The receptors originated from a boy aged 10-17 years in good health. CDR3s include the opening cysteine and the closing phenylalanine or tryptophan. The D gene is left open where the match is weak. Not all rows give a size; the values are once, few, many and, for expanded clones, a class.

V,D,J,size,DNA,CDR3
TRBV9,NA,TRBJ2-5,NA,TGTGCCAGCAGCATAGGTCCAGGGCAAGAGACCCAGTACTTC,CASSIGPGQETQYF
TRBV29-1,NA,TRBJ2-7,few,TGCAGCGTTGTTACCATTTACTCCTACGAGCAGTACTTC,CSVVTIYSYEQYF
TRBV12-3/TRBV12-4,NA,TRBJ2-5,NA,TGTGCCAGCAGCCAGACTAGGAGGCAGGGAGAGACCCAGTACTTC,CASSQTRRQGETQYF
TRBV6-2/TRBV6-3,NA,TRBJ1-1,NA,TGTGCCAGCAGTTACGCCGAACTCATGAACACTGAAGCTTTCTTT,CASSYAELMNTEAFF
TRBV7-9,TRBD2,TRBJ2-2,NA,TGTGCCAGCAGCTTAGGCCAGCGGGGCCTCAACTTACTCACCGGGGAGCTGTTTTTT,CASSLGQRGLNLLTGELFF
TRBV2,TRBD1,TRBJ2-5,few,TGTGCCAGCAAAGAGGGGACAGGGTCAGAGACCCAGTACTTC,CASKEGTGSETQYF
TRBV6-1,NA,TRBJ1-4,NA,TGTGCCAGCACCAGAGTAAGAGGGACTAATGAAAAACTGTTTTTT,CASTRVRGTNEKLFF
TRBV5-1,NA,TRBJ2-3,few,TGCGCCAGCATACAAGATACGCAGTATTTT,CASIQDTQYF
TRBV20-1,NA,TRBJ2-5,NA,TGCAGTGCTATCCCGAGGGGTAGATATGAGACCCAGTACTTC,CSAIPRGRYETQYF
TRBV12-3/TRBV12-4,TRBD1,TRBJ2-7,few,TGTGCCAGCACCTGGGGGACAGGGTCGTACGAGCAGTACTTC,CASTWGTGSYEQYF